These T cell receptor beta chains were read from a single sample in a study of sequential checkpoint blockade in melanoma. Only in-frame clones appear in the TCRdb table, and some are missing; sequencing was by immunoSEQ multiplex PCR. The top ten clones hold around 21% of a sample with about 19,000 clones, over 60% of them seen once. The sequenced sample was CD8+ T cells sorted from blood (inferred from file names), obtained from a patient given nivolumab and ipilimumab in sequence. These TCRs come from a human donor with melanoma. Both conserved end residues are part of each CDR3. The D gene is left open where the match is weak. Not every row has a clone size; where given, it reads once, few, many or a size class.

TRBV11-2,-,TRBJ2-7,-,TGTGCCAGCAGCTTAGGATTTCGAGTCGAGTCGTACGAGCAGTACTTC,CASSLGFRVESYEQYF
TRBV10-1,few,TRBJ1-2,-,TGCGCCAGCAGCCCAAGCAGAGGGGGCTATGGCTACACCTTC,CASSPSRGGYGYTF
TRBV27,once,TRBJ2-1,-,TGTGCCAGCAGTACAGTAAGCTCCTACAATGAGCAGTTCTTC,CASSTVSSYNEQFF
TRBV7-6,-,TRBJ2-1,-,TGTGCCAGCAGCCCAGGAACCTACAATGAGCAGTTCTTC,CASSPGTYNEQFF
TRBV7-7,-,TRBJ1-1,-,TGTGCTAGCAGCCTCTGGCCCCCAGAGAACACTGAAGCTTTCTTT,CASSLWPPENTEAFF
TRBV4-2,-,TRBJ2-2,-,TGTGCCAGCAGCCAAGAGGGGGCGCGGGACACCGGGGAGCTGTTTTTT,CASSQEGARDTGELFF
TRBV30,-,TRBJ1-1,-,TGTGCCTGGAGTGTAGGGGGATTGAACACTGAAGCTTTCTTT,CAWSVGGLNTEAFF
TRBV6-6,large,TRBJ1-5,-,TGTGCCAGCAGTCGACAGCCAGCCAATCAGCCCCAGCATTTT,CASSRQPANQPQHF
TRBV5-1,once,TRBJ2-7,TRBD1,TGCGCCAGCAGCTCCGGGACAGGGCCCTACGAGCAGTACTTC,CASSSGTGPYEQYF
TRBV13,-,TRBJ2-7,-,TGTGCCAGCAGCCTAGGGAGCTCCTACGAGCAGTACTTC,CASSLGSSYEQYF
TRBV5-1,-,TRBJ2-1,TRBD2,TGCGCCAGCAGCTTACTAGCGGGTTCCTACAATGAGCAGTTCTTC,CASSLLAGSYNEQFF
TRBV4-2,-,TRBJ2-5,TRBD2,TGTGCCAGCAGCCAAGCGACTAGCGGGGGGGAACGAGAGACCCAGTACTTC,CASSQATSGGERETQYF
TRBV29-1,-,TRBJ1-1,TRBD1,TGCAGCGTGTGGGACAGCTTTAACACTGAAGCTTTCTTT,CSVWDSFNTEAFF
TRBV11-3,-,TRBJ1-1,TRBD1,TGTGCCAGCAGTTACAGGGGGTCCCGGGAAGCTTTCTTT,CASSYRGSREAFF
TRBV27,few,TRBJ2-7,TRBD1,TGTGCCAGCAGTTACTCAGGGACAGGTTTATCCTACGAGCAGTACTTC,CASSYSGTGLSYEQYF
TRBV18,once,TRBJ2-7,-,TGTGCCAGCTCACCACCGACATCAAACTACGAGCAGTACTTC,CASSPPTSNYEQYF
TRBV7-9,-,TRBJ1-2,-,TGTGCCAGCAACAGAGCTAACTATGGCTACACCTTC,CASNRANYGYTF
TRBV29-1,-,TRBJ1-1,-,TGCAGCGCCGCTCCACCGGGGAACACTGAAGCTTTCTTT,CSAAPPGNTEAFF
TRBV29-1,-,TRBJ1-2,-,TGCAGCGTTAAAGAGGGGGGGAACTATGGCTACACCTTC,CSVKEGGNYGYTF
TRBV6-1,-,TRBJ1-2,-,TGTGCCAGTAGAGACAGGATCGGTCGTGGCTACACCTTC,CASRDRIGRGYTF
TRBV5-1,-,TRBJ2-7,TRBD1,TGCGCCAGCAGCGGGGAGGGACAGGGTTCCGCCTACGAGCAGTACTTC,CASSGEGQGSAYEQYF
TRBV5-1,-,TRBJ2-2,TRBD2,TGCGCCAGCAGCTTCCCCGGGGAACTAGCGGGAGCCCCCGGGGAGCTGTTTTTT,CASSFPGELAGAPGELFF
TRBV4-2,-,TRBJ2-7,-,TGTGCCAGCAGCTTATTCCCGGGACTCAGGAGCTCCTACGAGCAGTACTTC,CASSLFPGLRSSYEQYF
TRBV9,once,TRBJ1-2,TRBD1,TGTGCCAGCAGCCCGGAAGGTGACAGGGTCTATGGCTACACCTTC,CASSPEGDRVYGYTF
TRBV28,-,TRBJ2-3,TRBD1,TGTGCCAGCAGTTTATTCCGGGACAGGGGGAGAGATACGCAGTATTTT,CASSLFRDRGRDTQYF
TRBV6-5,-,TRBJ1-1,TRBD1,TGTGCCAGCAGTCTCAGGGGGCGGACTGAAGCTTTCTTT,CASSLRGRTEAFF